One sample yielded the 3 T cell receptor beta chains listed below, sequenced in a study of T-cell reconstitution after alpha-beta-depleted transplantation in children. TCRbeta library construction was performed incorporating unique molecular identifiers. TCRdb re-derived calls from the PCR reads in MiXCR, one entry per CDR3 protein. The table lists around 60,000 distinct CDR3 sequences, 40% to 45% of them singletons. The material was PBMCs, mostly from graft donor cells, obtained 360 days after TCRalphabeta/CD19-depleted stem cell transplant. These receptors came from a male patient younger than 18 who had a stem cell transplant for acute lymphoblastic leukemia, so the T cells may come from the graft donor.

This chain links TRBV14 with TRBJ1-2, with TRBD1 identical over 7 bases. This CDR3 has 16 amino acids. Germline CDR1 and CDR2: SGHDN and FVKESK. The ends lost 8 bases at V and 6 bases at J; junction bases unmatched: 18. The CDR3 loop is CASGPAGFSQGNGYTF. CDR3 bases: TGTGCCAGCGGCCCCGCCGGGTTTTCACAGGGGAATGGCTACACCTTC.

This clonotype was detected only a few times. The chain carries TRBV4-2 and TRBJ2-7; TRBD2 agrees at 9 bases. The CDR3 totals 19 residues. Trimming removed 6 bases from V and 0 bases from J; junction bases left unmatched: 18. Germline lookup yields CDR1 LGHNA and CDR2 YNFKEQ. Written as DNA, the CDR3 is TGTGCCAGCAGACCTCAGGAGGATTCCAGCGGGAGGAGCTCCTACGAGCAGTACTTC. It specifies CASRPQEDSSGRSSYEQYF.

V gene TRBV3-1 combines with J gene TRBJ1-1; D uncertain. The CDR3 has 13 residues. CDR1 is LGHDT and CDR2 is YNNKEL in the germline V gene (reference sequence). Trimming took off 4 bases at V and 3 bases at J, with 9 bases between the two ends. The CDR3 DNA reads as TGTGCCAGCAGCCTTGAGGACTACACTGAAGCTTTCTTT. It encodes CASSLEDYTEAFF.